A single sample is the source of the 2 T cell receptor beta chains below, sequenced in a study of cytomegalovirus exposure and HLA in healthy donors. The PCR employed 60 Vbeta primers together with 13 Jbeta primers. Libraries were prepared by immunoSEQ multiplex PCR; TCRdb keeps only in-frame clonotypes and omits some of them. The sample lists about 130,000 clones, about 63% occurring once. Sequenced: PBMCs. The receptors here all came from a man aged 30-40 years in good health and CMV-seropositive.

The rearrangement links TRBV6-6 to TRBJ2-7; TRBD2 agrees at 7 bases. The CDR3 covers 14 residues. Germline V lookup: CDR1 MNHNY, CDR2 SVGAGI (reference sequence). V dropped 0 bases and J dropped 6; count of bases not matched to a gene: 5. CDR3 coding DNA: TGTGCCAGCAGTTACTCCCGGGGGGTAAGCGAGCAGTACTTC. It specifies CASSYSRGVSEQYF.

J is TRBJ1-2 and V is TRBV27, with 9 bases fitting TRBD1. Germline values: CDR1 MNHEY, CDR2 SMNVEV (reference sequence). V dropped 3 bases and J dropped 1; count of bases not matched to a gene: 9. The CDR3 extends over 17 amino acids. The CDR3 DNA is TGTGCCAGCAGTTTCAGCCGGACAGGGGTGGTTAACTATGGCTACACCTTC. Translating it yields CASSFSRTGVVNYGYTF.